Listed here are 20 T cell receptor beta chains from one sample, sequenced in a study of T cell clonality in common variable immunodeficiency. This table comes from immunoSEQ multiplex PCR, and its TCRdb copy is limited to in-frame clones, with some not included. The repertoire yields about 35,000 clones, none seen only once; the top ten contain 2.5% to 3.5%. Specimen: peripheral blood mononuclear cells. All receptors come from a person aged 18 to 75 in good health.

This clone came up many times. The sequenced fragment ends 3 residues before the CDR3 boundary, so the rest is inferred from the germline J gene. The chain joins TRBV7-8 to TRBJ2-7, with D unclear. CDR1 and CDR2 (germline): SGHVS, FQNEAQ. This CDR3 has 16 amino acids. Trimming took off 5 bases at V and 6 bases at J, with 23 bases between the two ends. The sequenced part of the CDR3 DNA is TGTGCCAGCAGCCCGCCGACAAGAGAAGGCGTAGGCGAG. The encoded protein is CASSPPTREGVGE. The full CDR3 sequence reads CASSPPTREGVGEQYF. Full variable domain (missing parts from reference TRBV7-8 and TRBJ2-7): GAGVSQSPRYKVAKRGQDVALRCDPISGHVSLFWYQQALGQGPEFLTYFQNEAQLDKSGLPSDRFFAERPEGSVSTLKIQRTQQEDSAVYLCASSPPTREGVGEQYFGPGTRLTVT.

This clone was seen ten or more times. Coverage ceases 3 residues before the CDR3 finishes, and the germline J gene fills in the end. The chain couples TRBV7-2 to TRBJ1-1; 7 nucleotides agree with TRBD1. The CDR3 has 15 amino acids. With 1 base clipped from V and 0 bases from J, the junction kept 2 bases outside the gene matches. From germline, CDR1 is SGHTA and CDR2 FQGNSA. CDR3 protein: CASSLGGQMNTEAFF. Incomplete CDR3 DNA: TGTGCCAGCAGCTTAGGGGGACAGATGAACACTGAA.

This clone has a handful of counts. CDR3 sequence: CASSETSGDYTF. CDR3 bases read: TGTGCCAGTAGTGAAACTAGCGGGGAC. The chain has TRBV19 and TRBJ1-2; D is unresolved. The sequenced fragment ends 3 residues before the CDR3 boundary, so the rest is inferred from the germline J gene. The CDR3 is 12 residues long. The germline V gene encodes CDR1 LNHDA and CDR2 SQIVND (reference sequence).

The sample holds many counts of this clone. The read gets to within 3 residues of the CDR3 end, and the germline J gene fills in the rest. The rearrangement links TRBV19 to TRBJ2-7; 8 nucleotides match TRBD2. CDR3 length: 16 residues. With 5 bases clipped from V and 4 bases from J, the junction kept 13 bases outside the gene matches. Germline V gene data show CDR1 as LNHDA and CDR2 as SQIVND (reference sequence). The sequenced part of the CDR3 DNA is TGTGCCAGTAGTGAGCGGAAAGGACTAGCCGCATACGAG. Its translation is CASSERKGLAAYE. The full-length CDR3 reads as CASSERKGLAAYEQYF. Variable domain in full (rest from reference TRBV19 and TRBJ2-7): DGGITQSPKYLFRKEGQNVTLSCEQNLNHDAMYWYRQDPGQGLRLIYYSQIVNDFQKGDIAEGYSVSREKKESFPLTVTSAQKNPTAFYLCASSERKGLAAYEQYFGPGTRLTVT.

This clone has a handful of counts. The read terminates 3 residues before the CDR3 end, so the remaining end is supplied by the germline J gene. The V and J genes are TRBV19 and TRBJ1-5, with TRBD1 matching over 9 bases. Germline V gene lookup returns CDR1 LNHDA and CDR2 SQIVND (reference sequence). The J segment lost 7 bases and the V segment lost 5 bases, leaving 6 bases of the junction unmatched. The CDR3 length is 14 residues. The sequenced CDR3 bases are TGTGCCAGTAGTTACGGGACAGGGTCCCAGCCC. This encodes CASSYGTGSQP. The entire CDR3 sequence reads CASSYGTGSQPQHF.

This clone was observed at least ten times. The CDR3 end falls 3 residues outside the read, so it is completed with the germline J gene. The same CDR3 is also encoded by other DNA sequences in this sample. The chain couples TRBV18 to TRBJ1-3; D may be TRBD1 (6 bases). V was pared by 2 bases and J by 4 bases, with 15 bases between. Germline V CDR1 and CDR2: KGHSH, LQKENI. The CDR3 consists of 16 residues. CDR3 region: CASSPNNRDSGNTIYF. Incomplete CDR3 DNA: TGTGCCAGCTCACCAAACAACAGGGATTCGGGAAACACC.

This clone was counted many times. Read sequence stops 3 residues before the CDR3 end, and the germline J gene provides the missing end. V gene TRBV6-1 combines with J gene TRBJ2-7, with D perhaps matching TRBD1 (6 bases). Germline CDR1 is MNHNS and CDR2 is SASEGT. V lost 1 base and J lost 4, with 14 bases in between. The CDR3 has 15 amino acids. The covered CDR3 bases are TGTGCCAGCAGTGAAGGGACAGATCCGGGTTACGAG. This translates into CASSEGTDPGYE. The full CDR3 is CASSEGTDPGYEQYF.

This clone has ten or more counts. The read comes to an end 3 residues before the CDR3 does, leaving the germline J gene to fill in the end. The V gene is TRBV5-1, the J gene TRBJ2-2; D is possibly TRBD2 (5 bases). V lost 3 bases, J lost 5 bases, and 14 bases lay in between. The CDR3 totals 15 residues. Germline CDR1 reads SGHRS; CDR2 reads YFSETQ. CDR3 sequence reads: CASSSRVERTGELFF. Partial CDR3 DNA: TGCGCCAGCAGCTCGAGAGTTGAGCGGACCGGGGAG.

This clone was counted at least ten times. With the read ending 3 residues before the CDR3 end, the germline J gene is used to fill in that end. The gene calls are TRBV12-3 or TRBV12-4 and TRBJ2-7; no clear D. The V end lost 3 bases, the J end lost 3 bases, and 12 bases lay between the germline ends. CDR3 size: 14 residues. Incomplete CDR3 DNA: TGTGCCAGCAGTTTCAGTGGTGCCAGCTACGAG. Its translation is CASSFSGASYE. The whole CDR3 sequence reads CASSFSGASYEQYF.

Ten or more counts support this clone. The CDR3 end falls 3 residues outside the read, so it is completed with the germline J gene. The chain has TRBV19 and TRBJ1-5; D perhaps matches TRBD1 (5 bases). There are 15 residues in the CDR3. Trimming cost V 7 bases and J 7 bases, with 20 bases left between them. The germline V gene encodes CDR1 LNHDA and CDR2 SQIVND (reference sequence). CDR3 protein: CASTSNEGQTQPQHF. The CDR3 DNA, read in part, is TGTGCCAGTACAAGCAATGAGGGGCAGACGCAGCCC.

This clone was seen ten or more times. Its ends do not fully match the called genes, so a read error is possible. The read is 3 residues too short to cover the CDR3 end, so that end is filled in from the germline J gene. The chain carries TRBV10-3 and TRBJ1-5; perhaps TRBD1 as D (5 bases). The germline V gene has CDR1 ENHRY and CDR2 SYGVKD. This CDR3 spans 12 amino acids. The CDR3 sequence: CAISGGNQPQHF. The CDR3 bases that were read are TGCGCCATATCGGGGGGCAATCAGCCC.

This clone was seen a handful of times. The DNA ends 3 residues before the CDR3 does, and the rest of the CDR3 is filled in from the germline J gene. This chain links TRBV2 with TRBJ2-6; perhaps D is TRBD1 or TRBD2 (5 bases each). CDR3 length: 15 amino acids. Trimming left V 7 bases short and J 2 bases short, with 12 bases between. From germline, CDR1 is SNHLY and CDR2 FYNNEI. The covered CDR3 bases are TGTGCCAGCACTAGAGGGGTAGCTGGGGCCAACGTC. It specifies CASTRGVAGANV. The whole CDR3 region reads CASTRGVAGANVLTF. Supplemented by reference TRBV2 and TRBJ2-6, the full variable domain reads EPEVTQTPSHQVTQMGQEVILRCVPISNHLYFYWYRQILGQKVEFLVSFYNNEISEKSEIFDDQFSVERPDGSNFTLKIRSTKLEDSAMYFCASTRGVAGANVLTFGAGSRLTVL.

At least ten counts were recorded for this clone. The CDR3 end is not reached by the read, which stops 3 residues before it; the germline J gene fills it in. The V and J genes are TRBV19 and TRBJ2-1; 8 nucleotides align to TRBD1. V shed 4 bases, J shed 0 bases, and the junction held 5 bases outside the gene matches. From germline, CDR1 is LNHDA and CDR2 SQIVND (reference sequence). This CDR3 has 16 amino acids. CDR3 amino acids: CASSTGQGTSYNEQFF. Partial CDR3 DNA: TGTGCCAGTAGTACCGGACAGGGAACCTCCTACAATGAG.

This clone has at least ten counts. Read sequence stops 3 residues before the CDR3 end, and the germline J gene provides the missing end. The genes are TRBV7-2 and TRBJ2-3; D gene ambiguous. This CDR3 region has 12 residues. Germline CDR1 reads SGHTA; CDR2 reads FQGNSA. The V end was cut by 0 bases, the J end by 5 bases, with 3 bases between. The sequenced CDR3 bases are TGTGCCAGCAGCTTAGCCCTAGATACG. Amino acid sequence: CASSLALDT. The full-length CDR3 reads as CASSLALDTQYF.

With respect to this clone: The read terminates 3 residues ahead of where the CDR3 ends, so the germline J gene completes it. The chain combines TRBV2 with TRBJ1-1; TRBD1 is a possible D gene (5 bases). CDR1 and CDR2 (germline): SNHLY, FYNNEI. V was pared by 4 bases and J by 4 bases, with 10 bases between. This CDR3 contains 13 residues. The CDR3 loop is CASSGKRGTEAFF. CDR3 DNA (partial): TGTGCCAGCAGTGGGAAGAGGGGCACTGAA.

This clone was recorded many times. The CDR3 is cut off 3 residues early in the read; its end comes from the germline J gene. The chain recombines TRBV6-1 with TRBJ1-2; 7 bases align to TRBD1. V shed 4 bases, J shed 4 bases, and the junction held 6 bases outside the gene matches. Germline CDR1 is MNHNS and CDR2 is SASEGT. CDR3 length: 14 amino acids. The chain's CDR3 is CASSVMGTAYGYTF. CDR3 bases read: TGTGCCAGCAGTGTAATGGGGACAGCCTATGGC.

About this clone itself: The read is 3 residues too short to cover the CDR3 end, so that end is filled in from the germline J gene. This chain connects TRBV19 to TRBJ2-1; D is possibly TRBD2 (6 bases). The CDR3 consists of 15 residues. Per germline, CDR1 LNHDA and CDR2 SQIVND (reference sequence). Trimming took 3 bases from V and 4 from J, leaving 13 bases between them. The CDR3 is CASSISSERYNEQFF. CDR3 bases read: TGTGCCAGTAGTATTTCTAGCGAGAGATACAATGAG.

This clone has at least ten counts. Sequencing ends 3 residues short of the CDR3 end; the germline J gene provides the rest. The chain links TRBV5-5 to TRBJ2-7; 12 nucleotides match TRBD2. Germline V gives CDR1 SGHKS, CDR2 YYEKEE (reference sequence). Germline trimming cut 3 bases from V and 0 bases from J; bases unmatched to any gene: 1. CDR3 length: 15 residues. CDR3 bases read: TGTGCCAGCAGCTGGACTAGCGGGGTCTCCTACGAG. As protein: CASSWTSGVSYE. From start to end, the CDR3 is CASSWTSGVSYEQYF.

This clone was found many times. CDR3 amino acids: CASSQAKEREQYF. The sequenced part of the CDR3 DNA is TGTGCCAGCAGCCAAGCTAAAGAGCGCGAG. This chain links TRBV4-2 with TRBJ2-7; the D is unclear. The CDR3 is cut off 3 residues early in the read; its end comes from the germline J gene. CDR3 length: 13 amino acids. Trimming pared 1 base from V and 6 bases from J, leaving 10 bases between. The germline CDR1 and CDR2 sequences are LGHNA and YNFKEQ.

At least ten counts were recorded for this clone. The read finishes 3 residues shy of the CDR3 end, and the germline J gene is used to complete it. V gene TRBV5-1 combines with J gene TRBJ2-2; TRBD2 might be the D (6 bases). This CDR3 is 14 amino acids long. V was trimmed by 3 bases and J by 4 bases, leaving 10 bases between them. Germline V gene sequence: CDR1 SGHRS, CDR2 YFSETQ. The CDR3 loop is CASSSLTSTGELFF. The DNA read from the CDR3 is TGCGCCAGCAGCTCGCTGACTAGCACCGGGGAG.